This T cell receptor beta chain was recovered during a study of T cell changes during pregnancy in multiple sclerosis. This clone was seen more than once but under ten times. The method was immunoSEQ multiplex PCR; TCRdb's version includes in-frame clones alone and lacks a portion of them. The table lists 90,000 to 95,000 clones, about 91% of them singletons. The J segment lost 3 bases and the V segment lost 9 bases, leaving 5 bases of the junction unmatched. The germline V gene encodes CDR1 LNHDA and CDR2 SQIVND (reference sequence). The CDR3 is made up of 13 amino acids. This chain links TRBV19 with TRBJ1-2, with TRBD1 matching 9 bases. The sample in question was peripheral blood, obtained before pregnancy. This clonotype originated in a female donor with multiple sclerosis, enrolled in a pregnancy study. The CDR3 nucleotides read TGTGCCAGCAAACGGACAGGGGACTATGGCTACACCTTC. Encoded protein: CASKRTGDYGYTF.